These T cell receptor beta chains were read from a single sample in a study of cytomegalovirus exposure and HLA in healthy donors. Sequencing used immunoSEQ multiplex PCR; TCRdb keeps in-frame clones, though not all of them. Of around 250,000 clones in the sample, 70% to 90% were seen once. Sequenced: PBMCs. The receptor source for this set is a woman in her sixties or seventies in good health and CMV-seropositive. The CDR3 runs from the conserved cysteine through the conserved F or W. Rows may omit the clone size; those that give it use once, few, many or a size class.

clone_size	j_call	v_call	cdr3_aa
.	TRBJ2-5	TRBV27	CASGRRNYQETQYF
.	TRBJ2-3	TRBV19	CASSIRRQTVKDTQYF
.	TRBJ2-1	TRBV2	CASSISGGSYNEQFF
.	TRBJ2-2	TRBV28	CASSLPLEAGELFF
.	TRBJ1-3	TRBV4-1	CASSLSGTGEGNTIYF
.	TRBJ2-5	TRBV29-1	CSVVRSQETQYF
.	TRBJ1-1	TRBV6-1	CASSVRWRDTEAFF
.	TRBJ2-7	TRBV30	CAWSAQYEQYF
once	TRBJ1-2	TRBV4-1	CASSQGQGSYGYTF
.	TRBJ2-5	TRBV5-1	CASSHSGSQETQYF
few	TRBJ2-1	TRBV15	CATSEGYEQFF
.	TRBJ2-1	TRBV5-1	CASSLDGGPPYNEQFF
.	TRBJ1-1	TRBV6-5	CASRVEDYTEAFF
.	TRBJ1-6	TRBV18	CASSPPGGWNSPLHF
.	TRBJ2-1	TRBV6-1	CASSGTGRTYNEQFF
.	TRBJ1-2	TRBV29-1	CSVGGRFYGYTF
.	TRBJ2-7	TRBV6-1	CASRLRDSGTYEQYF
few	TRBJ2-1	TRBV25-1	CASNPSGRGDEQFF
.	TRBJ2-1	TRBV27	CASSFTRVGGYNEQFF
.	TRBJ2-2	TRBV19	CASITGTGFTGELFF
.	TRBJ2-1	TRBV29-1	CSVLEHSNEQFF
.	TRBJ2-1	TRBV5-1	CASSLDRSSYNEQFF
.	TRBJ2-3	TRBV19	CASSMLASGRTDTQYF
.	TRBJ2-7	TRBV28	CASSSTGWDSSYEQYF
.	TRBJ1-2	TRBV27	CASSPSRQGGYGYTF
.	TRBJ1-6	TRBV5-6	CASSARQLSSYNSPLHF
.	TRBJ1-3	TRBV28	CASSFVAGAGNTIYF
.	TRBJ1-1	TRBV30	CAWRGRQGGLTEAFF
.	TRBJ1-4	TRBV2	CASSGTGNEKLFF
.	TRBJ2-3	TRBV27	CASSVGLAGGIDTQYF
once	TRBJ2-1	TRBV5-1	CASSTRGEPYNEQFF
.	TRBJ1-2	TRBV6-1	CASSSWGEKRGYTF
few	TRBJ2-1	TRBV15	CATRSSGRASYNEQFF
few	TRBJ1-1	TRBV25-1	CASSDRGNTEAFF
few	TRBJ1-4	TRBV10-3	CASLPSRGSGEKLFF
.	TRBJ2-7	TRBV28	CASSLQNSYEQYF
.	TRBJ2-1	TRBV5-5	CASSLDTLVVNEQFF
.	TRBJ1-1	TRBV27	CASSLAGLNTEAFF
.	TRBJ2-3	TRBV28	CASIPRTSGRRSTDTQYF
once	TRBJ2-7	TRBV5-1	CASSSTLTVTYEQYF
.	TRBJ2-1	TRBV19	CASSPRLKIWQEGEQFF
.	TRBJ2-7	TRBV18	CASSPGQGHEQYF
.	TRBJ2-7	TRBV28	CASSLYQSRTGGPYEQYF